These 17 T cell receptor beta chains originate from one sample sequenced in a study of T cell responses to AZD1222 COVID-19 vaccine. TCRdb's table, derived via immunoSEQ multiplex PCR, lists solely in-frame clones and lacks some. Altogether over 150,000 clones are present, about nine tenths being singletons, with the ten largest covering less than 3%. Source: peripheral blood, taken on day 0 of AZD1222 vaccination. The receptors shown here come from an adult in good health.

The chain couples TRBV5-4 to TRBJ2-1, with 7 bases fitting TRBD1. The CDR3 extends over 15 amino acids. With 1 base clipped from V and 1 base from J, the junction kept 2 bases outside the gene matches. In germline, CDR1 is SGHNT, CDR2 YYREEE (reference sequence). CDR3 residues: CASSLLQGSYNEQFF. The CDR3 bases are TGTGCCAGCAGCTTGCTACAGGGGTCCTACAATGAGCAGTTCTTC. Complete variable domain (other parts from reference TRBV5-4 and TRBJ2-1): ETGVTQSPTHLIKTRGQQVTLRCSSQSGHNTVSWYQQALGQGPQFIFQYYREEENGRGNFPPRFSGLQFPNYSSELNVNALELDDSALYLCASSLLQGSYNEQFFGPGTRLTVL.

The rearrangement joins TRBV30 to TRBJ1-1; D is unclear. Trimming pared 1 base from V and 3 bases from J, leaving 6 bases between. This CDR3 contains 12 residues. Germline lookup yields CDR1 GTSNPN and CDR2 SVGIG (reference sequence). The CDR3 bases are TGTGCCTGGAGTGATCACCACACTGAAGCTTTCTTT. Its protein product is CAWSDHHTEAFF.

The chain joins TRBV6-5 to TRBJ2-3, with 9 positions matching TRBD2. Germline V lookup: CDR1 MNHEY, CDR2 SVGAGI. V lost 8 bases and J lost 1; bases outside the gene matches: 4. The CDR3 contains 14 residues. CDR3 bases: TGTGCCAGCGGGGCTAGCGGGGGCACAGATACGCAGTATTTT. As protein: CASGASGGTDTQYF.

The J gene is TRBJ2-1, the V gene TRBV24-1, with D unresolved. The CDR3 runs 14 residues. Germline values: CDR1 KGHDR, CDR2 SFDVKD. The germline V and J ends were trimmed by 3 bases and 8 bases, with 13 bases remaining between them. The CDR3 sequence is CATSDLGPPHEQFF. The CDR3 DNA is TGTGCCACCAGTGATCTGGGTCCCCCCCATGAGCAGTTCTTC.

The V call is TRBV2, the J call TRBJ1-6, with a weak D call TRBD1 (5 bases). The germline CDR1 and CDR2 sequences are SNHLY and FYNNEI. The CDR3 runs to 13 residues. V lost 11 bases, J lost 2 bases, and 10 bases lay in between. The DNA for the CDR3 is TGTGCCGGGGGACGGACCTATAATTCACCCCTCCACTTT. Translated: CAGGRTYNSPLHF.

This chain links TRBV4-2 with TRBJ2-5; 10 bases agree with TRBD2. The V and J ends lost 4 bases and 5 bases, in that order; junction bases with no gene match: 13. The germline gives CDR1 LGHNA, CDR2 YNFKEQ. The CDR3 is made up of 17 amino acids. In DNA form, the CDR3 reads TGTGCCAGCAGCCTAGACCTGAGCGGGGGGGCCGTGGAGACCCAGTACTTC. Protein: CASSLDLSGGAVETQYF.

The chain couples TRBV7-6 to TRBJ2-7; 14 positions agree with TRBD2. The trim removed 3 bases at V and 6 bases at J, leaving 10 bases unmatched. CDR1 is SGHVS, CDR2 FNYEAQ, per germline. The CDR3 contains 17 residues. The CDR3 coding sequence is TGTGCCAGCAGCTTTAGACCGACTAGCGGGGGGGAAATCGAGCAGTACTTC. Translating gives CASSFRPTSGGEIEQYF. The variable domain in full, with the rest retrieved from reference TRBV7-6 and TRBJ2-7, is GAGVSQSPRYKVTKRGQDVALRCDPISGHVSLYWYRQALGQGPEFLTYFNYEAQQDKSGLPNDRFSAERPEGSISTLTIQRTEQRDSAMYRCASSFRPTSGGEIEQYFGPGTRLTVT.

V and J are TRBV6-2 or TRBV6-3 and TRBJ1-2; perhaps TRBD1 as D (6 bases). V dropped 5 bases and J dropped 7 bases, with 17 bases sitting between them. Germline V lookup: CDR1 MNHEY, CDR2 SVGEGT. This CDR3 spans 14 amino acids. DNA of the CDR3: TGTGCCAGCAGTCGAGGACAGCGGGGTCTTGGCTACACCTTC. Its protein product is CASSRGQRGLGYTF.

In its sample, this clone was seen once. The rearrangement joins TRBV6-5 to TRBJ1-2, with 7 bases that match TRBD1. V lost 5 bases, J lost 4 bases, and 7 bases stayed unmatched. The germline gives CDR1 MNHEY, CDR2 SVGAGI. The CDR3 runs 14 residues. The CDR3 DNA sequence: TGTGCCAGCAGTCCGACAGGGCCGACCTATGGCTACACCTTC. As protein: CASSPTGPTYGYTF.

V is TRBV6-5 and J is TRBJ2-7; unclear D gene. The CDR3 is 13 amino acids. V was trimmed by 7 bases and J by 6 bases, leaving 16 bases between them. Germline V gives CDR1 MNHEY, CDR2 SVGAGI. The CDR3 protein is CASTRGPSGEQYF. Here the CDR3 DNA reads TGTGCCAGCACGCGTGGCCCCTCGGGCGAGCAGTACTTC.

The rearrangement links TRBV4-2 to TRBJ2-3; the match to TRBD2 covers 10 bases. The junction had 8 bases not matched to a gene; V was cut back by 0 bases and J by 5 bases. Germline-derived CDR1 and CDR2 are LGHNA and YNFKEQ. CDR3 length: 17 amino acids. The CDR3 bases are TGTGCCAGCAGCCAAGATCGAGCGGGGGGGCCGGGAGATACGCAGTATTTT. Its protein is CASSQDRAGGPGDTQYF.

V gene TRBV5-4 combines with J gene TRBJ1-5; D remains ambiguous. The V end lost 3 bases, the J end lost 2 bases, and 9 bases lay between the germline ends. Germline V gene lookup returns CDR1 SGHNT and CDR2 YYREEE (reference sequence). The CDR3 covers 14 residues. For the CDR3, the DNA is TGTGCCAGCAGCTCCAACGGAGGCAATCAGCCCCAGCATTTT. Translated: CASSSNGGNQPQHF.

V usage is TRBV7-3 and J usage is TRBJ1-1; D is undetermined. V was shortened by 1 base and J by 3 bases, with 6 bases between the two germline ends. The germline V gene has CDR1 SGHTA and CDR2 FQGTGA. The CDR3 totals 13 residues. CDR3 nucleotides: TGTGCCAGCAGCTTAAGTGTCGACACTGAAGCTTTCTTT. Its translation is CASSLSVDTEAFF.

V is TRBV3-1 (or the pseudogene TRBV3-2) and J is TRBJ2-2; 11 bases align to TRBD2. V was clipped by 0 bases and J by 6 bases; unmatched bases: 9. CDR3 length: 18 residues. CDR1 is LGHDT and CDR2 is YNNKEL in the germline V gene (reference sequence). The CDR3 sequence: CASSQEWLAGGKAGELFF. CDR3 in DNA: TGTGCCAGCAGCCAAGAATGGCTAGCGGGGGGTAAGGCCGGGGAGCTGTTTTTT.

The rearrangement joins TRBV5-4 to TRBJ2-5, with 15 bases identical to TRBD2. V dropped 0 bases and J dropped 2; count of bases not matched to a gene: 5. The CDR3 totals 18 residues. The germline CDR1 and CDR2 sequences are SGHNT and YYREEE (reference sequence). The DNA for the CDR3 is TGTGCCAGCAGCTTGGTAGGACTAGCGGGGGGGCGACAAGAGACCCAGTACTTC. Translating gives CASSLVGLAGGRQETQYF.

This clone was picked up one time. Here the CDR3 DNA reads TGTGCCAGCAGCCAGCCTCCTACGGGGGTCCTAGGAACAGATACGCAGTATTTT. It translates to CASSQPPTGVLGTDTQYF. J is TRBJ2-3 and V is TRBV5-4; weak D call: TRBD2 (6 bases). The CDR3 has 18 amino acids. CDR1 and CDR2 (germline): SGHNT, YYREEE (reference sequence). Trimming stripped 4 bases from V and 3 bases from J, with 24 bases between.

The chain has TRBV15 and TRBJ1-1; D call uncertain. Between the trimmed V and J ends, which lost 0 bases and 6 bases, there was a span of 11 bases. Germline V CDR1 and CDR2: LNHNV, YYDKDF (reference sequence). The CDR3 totals 14 residues. The CDR3 loop is CATSRDKAVPEAFF. CDR3 sequence (DNA): TGTGCCACCAGCAGAGATAAGGCGGTCCCTGAAGCTTTCTTT.